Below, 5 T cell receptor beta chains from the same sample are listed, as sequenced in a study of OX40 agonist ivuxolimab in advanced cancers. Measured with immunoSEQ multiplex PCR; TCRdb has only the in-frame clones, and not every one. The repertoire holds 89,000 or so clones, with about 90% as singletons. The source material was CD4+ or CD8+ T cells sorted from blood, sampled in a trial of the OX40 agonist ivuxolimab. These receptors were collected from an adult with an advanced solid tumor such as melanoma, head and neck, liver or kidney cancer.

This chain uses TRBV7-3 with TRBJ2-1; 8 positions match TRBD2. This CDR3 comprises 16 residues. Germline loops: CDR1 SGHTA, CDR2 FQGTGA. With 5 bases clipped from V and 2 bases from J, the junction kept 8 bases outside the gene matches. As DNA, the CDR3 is TGTGCCAGCAGCCCTACTAGCGGAAGAGCCTACAATGAGCAGTTCTTC. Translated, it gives CASSPTSGRAYNEQFF.

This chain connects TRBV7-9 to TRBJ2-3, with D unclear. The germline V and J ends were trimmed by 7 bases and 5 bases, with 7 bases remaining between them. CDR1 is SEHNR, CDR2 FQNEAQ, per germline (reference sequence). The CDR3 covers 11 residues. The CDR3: CASTALDTQYF. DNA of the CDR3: TGTGCCAGCACCGCCCTAGATACGCAGTATTTT.

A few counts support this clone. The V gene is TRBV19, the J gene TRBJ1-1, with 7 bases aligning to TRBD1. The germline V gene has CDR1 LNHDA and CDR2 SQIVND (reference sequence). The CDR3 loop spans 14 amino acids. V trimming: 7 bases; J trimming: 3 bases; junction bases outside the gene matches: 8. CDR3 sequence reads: CASTKTGYDTEAFF. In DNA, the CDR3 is TGTGCCAGTACCAAGACAGGGTATGACACTGAAGCTTTCTTT.

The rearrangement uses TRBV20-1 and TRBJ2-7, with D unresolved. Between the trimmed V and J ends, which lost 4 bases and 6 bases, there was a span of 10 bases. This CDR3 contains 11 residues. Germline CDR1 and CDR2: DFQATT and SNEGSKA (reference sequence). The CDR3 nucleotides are TGCAGTGCTAATGAGCCATCCGAGCAGTACTTC. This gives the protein CSANEPSEQYF.

CDR3 amino acids: CASSPSRGGTEAFF. In nucleotides, the CDR3 is TGTGCCAGCTCACCATCCAGGGGGGGAACTGAAGCTTTCTTT. The genes are TRBV18 and TRBJ1-1; the match to TRBD1 covers 7 bases. Germline lookup yields CDR1 KGHSH and CDR2 LQKENI. V lost 2 bases, J lost 5 bases, and 5 bases stayed unmatched. This CDR3 spans 14 amino acids.